Below, one T cell receptor beta chain is given with its context. The clone's antigen remains unknown. This receptor came from a mouse, so its gene names and germline sequences are mouse ones too. The observed sequence ends 4 residues before the CDR3 terminus, with the missing tail filled in from the germline J gene. Libraries were built with the immunoSEQ multiplex PCR assay. RNA was extracted from all samples and reverse transcribed into cDNA as template for TCR sequencing. First-strand cDNA was synthesized with SuperScript III using a 2:1 mix of oligo-dT and random hexamers. A synthetic immune receptor repertoire was used to gauge amplification bias, and whatever bias remained was removed computationally. Sequencing of the libraries was done on Illumina HiSeq with 60 bp reads that cover the CDR3, reading from J toward V. Regarding the original processing steps: After raw reads were preprocessed to remove errors, the CDR3 was defined following IMGT conventions as running from the conserved cysteine to phenylalanine. Clonality was computed as 1 minus the Shannon entropy, with the entropy normalized by log2 of the number of productive unique TCRs. Whether each scalp clone was CD4 or CD8 was inferred by checking scalp TCRbeta sequences against the CD4 and CD8 repertoires from sorted blood. The table comes from immuneACCESS by way of TCRdb, which keeps in-frame sequences with V and J called. Part of the clones is missing from these tables; in studies checked, under half for an unresolved V gene and the rest for unknown reasons. D and trimming come from the DNA, and the V and J calls and clone size come from that table. The sample counts about 110,000 clones, each observed more than once. The ten largest clones take up around 20% of the sample.

Reading the germline V gene (reference sequence) gives CDR1 FNHDT and CDR2 SITEND. The CDR3 holds 12 amino acids from the cysteine to the phenylalanine. Only the CDR3 bases that were read are kept: 24 of them, in frame from base 1. This sample was included in a study of CD8+ T cells in alopecia areata (dated 2018 in TCRdb). For context, the study as a whole: Skin from C3H/HeJ donors with spontaneous alopecia (roughly 6-13 months old) was grafted onto female C3H/HeJ recipients aged roughly 6-10 weeks. Clonality in the scalp was compared among normal scalp (n=4), patchy alopecia areata scalp (n=8), and alopecia totalis/universalis scalp (n=8). On the human side, TCRbeta sequencing was run on scalp tissue and on sorted CD4+ and CD8+ peripheral blood T cells from healthy controls and from alopecia areata patients with either patchy or totalis/universalis disease. The study used high-throughput TCRbeta sequencing to examine T cell clonal expansion in alopecia areata, in both the C3H/HeJ mouse model and human patients. TCRbeta CDR3 regions were amplified by immunoSEQ multiplex PCR using 35 Vbeta forward and 13 Jbeta reverse primers. RNA was obtained with the PAXgene miRNA kit for fixed scalp, the miRNeasy kit for PBMCs, and the RNeasy kit for mouse skin.

Results and caveats for the whole study, not just this receptor: Scalp TCR repertoire analysis is complicated because resident alphabeta T cells in normal human skin are also sequenced, whereas mouse skin is dominated by gammadelta T cells. Lesional scalp, especially in alopecia totalis/universalis, showed higher clonality and more expanded CD8+ clones than normal scalp, suggesting antigenic drive. TCR sequences shared between patients were less clear than in mice, possibly partly because of HLA diversity in the patient population.

Material: lesional skin. The chain uses TRBV19 and TRBJ2-5; TRBD1 is perhaps the D gene, given 5 matching bases. The origin of this receptor is a C3H/HeJ mouse with alopecia areata. This mouse strain carries MHC haplotype H2-k. The encoded CDR3 is CASSPGRDTQYF. CDR3 DNA (partial): TGTGCCAGCAGTCCAGGGAGGGAC.